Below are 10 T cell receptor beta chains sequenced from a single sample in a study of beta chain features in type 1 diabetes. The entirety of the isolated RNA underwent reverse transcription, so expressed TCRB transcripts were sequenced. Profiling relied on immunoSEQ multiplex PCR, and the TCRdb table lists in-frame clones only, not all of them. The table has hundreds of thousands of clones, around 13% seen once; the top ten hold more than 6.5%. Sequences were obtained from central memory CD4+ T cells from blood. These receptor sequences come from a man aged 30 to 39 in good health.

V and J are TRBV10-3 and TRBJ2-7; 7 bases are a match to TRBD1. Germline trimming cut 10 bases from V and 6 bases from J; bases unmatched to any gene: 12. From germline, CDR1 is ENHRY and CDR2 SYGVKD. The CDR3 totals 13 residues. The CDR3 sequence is CASRGGQVPEQYV. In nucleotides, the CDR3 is TGTGCCAGCAGGGGCGGACAGGTTCCCGAGCAGTACGTC.

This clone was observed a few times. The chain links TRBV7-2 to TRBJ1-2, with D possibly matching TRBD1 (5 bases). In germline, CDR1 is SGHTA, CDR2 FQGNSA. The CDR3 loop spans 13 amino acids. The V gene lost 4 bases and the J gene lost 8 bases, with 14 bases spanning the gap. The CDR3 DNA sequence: TGTGCCAGCAGCTCACAAGGGACTGGCGGCTACACCTTC. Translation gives CASSSQGTGGYTF. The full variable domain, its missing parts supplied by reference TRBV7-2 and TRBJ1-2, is GAGVSQSPSNKVTEKGKDVELRCDPISGHTALYWYRQSLGQGLEFLIYFQGNSAPDKSGLPSDRFSAERTGGSVSTLTIQRTQQEDSAVYLCASSSQGTGGYTFGSGTRLTVV.

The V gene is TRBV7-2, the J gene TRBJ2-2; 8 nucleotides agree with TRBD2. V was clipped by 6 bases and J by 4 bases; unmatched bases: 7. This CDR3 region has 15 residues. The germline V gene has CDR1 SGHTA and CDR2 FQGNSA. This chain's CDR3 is CASSPSGGITGELFF. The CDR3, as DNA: TGTGCCAGCAGTCCAAGCGGGGGAATCACCGGGGAGCTGTTTTTT. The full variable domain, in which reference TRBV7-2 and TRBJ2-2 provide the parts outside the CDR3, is GAGVSQSPSNKVTEKGKDVELRCDPISGHTALYWYRQSLGQGLEFLIYFQGNSAPDKSGLPSDRFSAERTGGSVSTLTIQRTQQEDSAVYLCASSPSGGITGELFFGEGSRLTVL.

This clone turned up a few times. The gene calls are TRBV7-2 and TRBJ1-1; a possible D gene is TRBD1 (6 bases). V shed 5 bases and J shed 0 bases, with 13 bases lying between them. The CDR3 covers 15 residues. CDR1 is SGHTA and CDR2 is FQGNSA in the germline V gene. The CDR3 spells CASSRSRTVNTEAFF. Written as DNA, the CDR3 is TGTGCCAGCAGCCGCTCTAGGACAGTGAACACTGAAGCTTTCTTT.

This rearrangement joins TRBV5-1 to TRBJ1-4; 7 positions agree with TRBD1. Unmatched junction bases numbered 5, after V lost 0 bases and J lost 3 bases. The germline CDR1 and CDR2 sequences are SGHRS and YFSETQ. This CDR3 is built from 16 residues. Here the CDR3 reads CASSLAPQGANEKLFF. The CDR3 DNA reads TGCGCCAGCAGCTTGGCTCCCCAGGGGGCTAATGAAAAACTGTTTTTT.

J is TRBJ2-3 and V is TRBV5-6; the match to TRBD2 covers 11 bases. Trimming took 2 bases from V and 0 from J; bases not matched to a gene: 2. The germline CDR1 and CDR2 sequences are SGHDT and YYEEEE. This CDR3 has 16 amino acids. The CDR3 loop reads CASSLRTSGSTDTQYF. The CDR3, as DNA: TGTGCCAGCAGCTTACGGACTAGCGGGAGCACAGATACGCAGTATTTT.

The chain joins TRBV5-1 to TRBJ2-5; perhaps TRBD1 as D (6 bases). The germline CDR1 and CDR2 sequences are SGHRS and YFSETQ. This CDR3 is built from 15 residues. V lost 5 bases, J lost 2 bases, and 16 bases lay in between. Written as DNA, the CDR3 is TGCGCCAGCAGGGGTGTGGTGACAGGACAAGAGACCCAGTACTTC. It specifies CASRGVVTGQETQYF.

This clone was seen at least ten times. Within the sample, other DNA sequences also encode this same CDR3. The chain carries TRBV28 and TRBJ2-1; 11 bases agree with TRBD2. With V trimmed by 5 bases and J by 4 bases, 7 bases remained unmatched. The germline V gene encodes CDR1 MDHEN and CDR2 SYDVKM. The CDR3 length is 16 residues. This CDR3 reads CASSPTGTSGYNEQFF. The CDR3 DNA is TGTGCCAGCAGTCCAACCGGGACTAGCGGTTACAATGAGCAGTTCTTC.

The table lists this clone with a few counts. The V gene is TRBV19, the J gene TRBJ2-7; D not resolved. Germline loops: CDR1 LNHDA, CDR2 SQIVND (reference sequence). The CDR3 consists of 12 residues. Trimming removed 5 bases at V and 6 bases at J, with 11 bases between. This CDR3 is CASSYSYGEQYF. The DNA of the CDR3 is TGTGCCAGTAGTTACAGCTATGGCGAGCAGTACTTC.

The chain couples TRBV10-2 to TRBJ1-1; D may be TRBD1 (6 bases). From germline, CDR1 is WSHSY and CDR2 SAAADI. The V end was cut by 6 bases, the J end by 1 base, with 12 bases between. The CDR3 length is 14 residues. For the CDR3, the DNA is TGCGCCAGCAGAGCCGGGACAACGAACACTGAAGCTTTCTTT. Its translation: CASRAGTTNTEAFF.